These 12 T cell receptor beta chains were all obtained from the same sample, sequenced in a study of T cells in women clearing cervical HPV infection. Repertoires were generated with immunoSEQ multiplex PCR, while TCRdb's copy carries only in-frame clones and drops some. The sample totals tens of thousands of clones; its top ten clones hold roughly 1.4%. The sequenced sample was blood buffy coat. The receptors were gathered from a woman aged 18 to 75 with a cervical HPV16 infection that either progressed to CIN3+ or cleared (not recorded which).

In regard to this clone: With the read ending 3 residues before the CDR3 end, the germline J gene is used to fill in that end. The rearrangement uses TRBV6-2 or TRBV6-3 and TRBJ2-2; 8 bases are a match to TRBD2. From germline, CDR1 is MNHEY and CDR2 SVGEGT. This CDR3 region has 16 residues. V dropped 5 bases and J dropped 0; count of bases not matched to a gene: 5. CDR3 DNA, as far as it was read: TGTGCCAGCAGTCGAACACTAGCGGCGAACACCGGGGAG. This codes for CASSRTLAANTGE. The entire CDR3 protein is CASSRTLAANTGELFF.

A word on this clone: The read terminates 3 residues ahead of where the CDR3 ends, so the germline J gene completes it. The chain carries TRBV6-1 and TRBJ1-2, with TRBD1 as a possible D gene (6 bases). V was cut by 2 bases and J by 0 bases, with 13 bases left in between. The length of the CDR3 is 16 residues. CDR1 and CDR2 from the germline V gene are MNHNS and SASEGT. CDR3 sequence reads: CASSEQGIRANYGYTF. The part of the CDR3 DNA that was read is TGTGCCAGCAGTGAACAGGGGATAAGGGCTAACTATGGC.

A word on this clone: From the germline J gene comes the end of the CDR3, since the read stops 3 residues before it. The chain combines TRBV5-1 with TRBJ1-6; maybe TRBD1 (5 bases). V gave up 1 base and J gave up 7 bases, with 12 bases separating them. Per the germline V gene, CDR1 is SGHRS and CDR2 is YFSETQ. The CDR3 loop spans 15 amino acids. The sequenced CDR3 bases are TGCGCCAGCAGCTTGATTGGGGCCGTGAATTCACCC. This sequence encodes CASSLIGAVNSP. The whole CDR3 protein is CASSLIGAVNSPLHF.

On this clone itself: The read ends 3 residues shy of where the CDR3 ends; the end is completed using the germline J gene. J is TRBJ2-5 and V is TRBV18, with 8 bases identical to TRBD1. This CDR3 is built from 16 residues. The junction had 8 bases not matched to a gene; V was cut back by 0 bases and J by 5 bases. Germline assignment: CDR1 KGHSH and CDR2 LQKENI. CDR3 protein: CASSPPYGQGWETQYF. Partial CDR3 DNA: TGTGCCAGCTCACCACCCTATGGACAGGGATGGGAGACC.

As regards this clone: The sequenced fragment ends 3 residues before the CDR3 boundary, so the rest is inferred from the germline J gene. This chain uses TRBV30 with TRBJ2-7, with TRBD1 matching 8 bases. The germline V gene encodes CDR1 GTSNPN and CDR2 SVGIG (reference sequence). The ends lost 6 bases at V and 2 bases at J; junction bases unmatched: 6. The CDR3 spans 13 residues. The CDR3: CACHRGNTYEQYF. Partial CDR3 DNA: TGTGCCTGCCACAGGGGGAACACCTACGAG.

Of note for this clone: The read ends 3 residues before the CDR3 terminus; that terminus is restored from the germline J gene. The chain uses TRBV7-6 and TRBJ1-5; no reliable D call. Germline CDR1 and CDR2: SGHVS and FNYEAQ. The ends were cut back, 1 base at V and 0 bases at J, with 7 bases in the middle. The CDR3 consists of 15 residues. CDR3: CASSLEPGSNQPQHF. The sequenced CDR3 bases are TGTGCCAGCAGCTTAGAACCGGGTAGCAATCAGCCC.

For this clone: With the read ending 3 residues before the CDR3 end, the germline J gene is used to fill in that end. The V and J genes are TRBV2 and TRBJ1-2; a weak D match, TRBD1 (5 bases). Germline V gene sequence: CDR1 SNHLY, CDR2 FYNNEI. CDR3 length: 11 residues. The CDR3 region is CASNRGEGYTF. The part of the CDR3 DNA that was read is TGTGCCAGCAACCGGGGGGAAGGC. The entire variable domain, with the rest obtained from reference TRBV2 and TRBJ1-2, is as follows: EPEVTQTPSHQVTQMGQEVILRCVPISNHLYFYWYRQILGQKVEFLVSFYNNEISEKSEIFDDQFSVERPDGSNFTLKIRSTKLEDSAMYFCASNRGEGYTFGSGTRLTVV.

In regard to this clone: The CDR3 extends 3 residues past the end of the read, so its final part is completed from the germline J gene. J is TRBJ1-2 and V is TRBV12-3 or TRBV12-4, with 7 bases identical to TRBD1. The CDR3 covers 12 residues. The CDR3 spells CASRPTGYGYTF. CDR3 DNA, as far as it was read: TGTGCCAGCAGACCGACAGGGTACGGC.

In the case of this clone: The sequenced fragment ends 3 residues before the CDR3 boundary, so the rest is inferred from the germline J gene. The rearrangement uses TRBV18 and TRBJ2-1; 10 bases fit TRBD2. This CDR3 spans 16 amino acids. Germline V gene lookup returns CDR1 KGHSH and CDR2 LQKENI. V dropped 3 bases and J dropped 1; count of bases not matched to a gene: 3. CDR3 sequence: CASSPQLAGSYNEQFF. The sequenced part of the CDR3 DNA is TGTGCCAGCTCACCGCAACTAGCGGGATCCTACAATGAG.

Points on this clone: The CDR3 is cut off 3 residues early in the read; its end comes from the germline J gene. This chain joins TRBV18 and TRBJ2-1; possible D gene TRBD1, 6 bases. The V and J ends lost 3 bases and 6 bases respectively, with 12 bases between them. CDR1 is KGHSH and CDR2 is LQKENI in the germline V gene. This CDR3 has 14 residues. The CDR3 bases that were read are TGTGCCAGCTCACCGCGACAGGACCTCAATGAG. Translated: CASSPRQDLNE. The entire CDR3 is CASSPRQDLNEQFF.

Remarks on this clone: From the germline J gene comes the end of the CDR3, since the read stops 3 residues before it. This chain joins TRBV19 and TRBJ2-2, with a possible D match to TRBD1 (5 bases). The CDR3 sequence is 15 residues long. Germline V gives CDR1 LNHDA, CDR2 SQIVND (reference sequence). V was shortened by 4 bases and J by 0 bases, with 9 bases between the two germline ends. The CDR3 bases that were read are TGTGCCAGTAGTACAACCAGGGCGAACACCGGGGAG. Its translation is CASSTTRANTGE. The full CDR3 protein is CASSTTRANTGELFF.

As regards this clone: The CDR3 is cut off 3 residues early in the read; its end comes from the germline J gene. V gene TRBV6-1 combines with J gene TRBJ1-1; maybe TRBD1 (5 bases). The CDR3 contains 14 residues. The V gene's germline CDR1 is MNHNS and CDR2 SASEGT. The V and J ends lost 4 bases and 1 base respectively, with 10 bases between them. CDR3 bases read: TGTGCCAGCAGTGGGGGACTGGGGAACACTGAA. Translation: CASSGGLGNTE. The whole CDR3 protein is CASSGGLGNTEAFF.